Listed here are 9 T cell receptor beta chains from one sample, sequenced in a study of blood T cell repertoires in COVID-19 (dated by TCRdb to 2018 to 2021). The library was obtained by the immunoSEQ multiplex PCR assay. The table was pulled from immuneACCESS by TCRdb, which kept in-frame rearrangements only. Such tables lose some clones; where checked, under half of the loss comes from unresolved V genes, and the rest has no known cause. In all, the sample holds 100,000 to 150,000 clones, and about 88% of those were seen once. The ten largest clones capture about 1.2% of the sample. What was sequenced was peripheral blood. These TCRs come from a woman older than 75 with acute or convalescent COVID-19.

The rearrangement links TRBV5-4 to TRBJ1-2; no firm D call. CDR1 and CDR2 from the germline V gene are SGHNT and YYREEE (reference sequence). V was trimmed by 1 base and J by 8 bases, leaving 9 bases between them. The CDR3 runs to 12 residues. The CDR3 region is CASSLHREGYTF. CDR3 sequence (DNA): TGTGCCAGCAGCTTGCATAGGGAGGGCTACACCTTC.

The chain employs TRBV18 and TRBJ2-7; no clear D. This CDR3 has 13 amino acids. CDR1 and CDR2 from the germline V gene are KGHSH and LQKENI. Trimming left V 2 bases short and J 6 bases short, with 11 bases between. The CDR3 sequence is CASSPRQASEQYF. In DNA form, the CDR3 reads TGTGCCAGCTCACCAAGGCAGGCAAGCGAGCAGTACTTC.

This rearrangement joins TRBV10-3 to TRBJ1-1; 8 nucleotides agree with TRBD1. Trimming cost V 6 bases and J 1 base; bases outside gene matches: 4. The CDR3 runs to 14 residues. CDR1 is ENHRY, CDR2 SYGVKD, per germline. In DNA form, the CDR3 reads TGTGCCATCAGCAAACAGGGGGGGAACACTGAAGCTTTCTTT. It is translated as CAISKQGGNTEAFF.

The V call is TRBV7-6, the J call TRBJ2-1; 7 nucleotides match TRBD2. V was clipped by 0 bases and J by 3 bases; unmatched bases: 8. This CDR3 has 17 residues. Germline V gives CDR1 SGHVS, CDR2 FNYEAQ. CDR3 sequence (DNA): TGTGCCAGCAGCTTAGCCGTCCGGGAGGAATACTACAATGAGCAGTTCTTC. Amino acid sequence: CASSLAVREEYYNEQFF. The full variable domain, completed using reference TRBV7-6 and TRBJ2-1, is GAGVSQSPRYKVTKRGQDVALRCDPISGHVSLYWYRQALGQGPEFLTYFNYEAQQDKSGLPNDRFSAERPEGSISTLTIQRTEQRDSAMYRCASSLAVREEYYNEQFFGPGTRLTVL.

The J gene is TRBJ1-2, the V gene TRBV5-4; D perhaps matches TRBD1 (5 bases). Germline V gene sequence: CDR1 SGHNT, CDR2 YYREEE (reference sequence). Between the trimmed V and J ends, which lost 0 bases and 4 bases, there was a span of 10 bases. This CDR3 spans 14 amino acids. CDR3 loop: CASSLVGGTYGYTF. The CDR3, as DNA: TGTGCCAGCAGCTTGGTCGGGGGTACCTATGGCTACACCTTC.

This clone was seen once. The gene calls are TRBV5-6 and TRBJ2-1; 8 bases map to TRBD2. Trimming took 3 bases from V and 1 from J; bases not matched to a gene: 3. Germline lookup yields CDR1 SGHDT and CDR2 YYEEEE. The CDR3 runs 15 residues. CDR3 sequence: CASSSLADSYNEQFF. The CDR3 DNA is TGTGCCAGCAGCTCACTAGCGGATTCCTACAATGAGCAGTTCTTC.

The V gene is TRBV3-1 (or the pseudogene TRBV3-2), the J gene TRBJ1-2, with 7 bases that match TRBD1. The V and J ends lost 1 base and 4 bases, in that order; junction bases with no gene match: 6. Germline assignment: CDR1 LGHDT and CDR2 YNNKEL (reference sequence). The CDR3 extends over 15 amino acids. The CDR3 DNA sequence: TGTGCCAGCAGCCAAGCGGGGGACAGCGTCTATGGCTACACCTTC. Its protein is CASSQAGDSVYGYTF.

The chain combines TRBV13 with TRBJ2-7; 9 nucleotides agree with TRBD1. CDR1 PRHDT and CDR2 FYEKMQ come from the germline V gene (reference sequence). The CDR3 runs to 14 residues. Losses at the gene ends were 1 base for V and 4 bases for J; bases not matched to a gene: 2. CDR3 coding DNA: TGTGCCAGCAGCTTAGACAGGGGGCGGTACGAGCAGTACTTC. It codes for CASSLDRGRYEQYF.

The chain uses TRBV27 and TRBJ1-5; TRBD1 agrees at 7 bases. The junction had 9 bases not matched to a gene; V was cut back by 6 bases and J by 4 bases. In germline, CDR1 is MNHEY, CDR2 SMNVEV (reference sequence). This CDR3 comprises 15 residues. The CDR3 here is CASSPDRLRNQPQHF. For the CDR3, the DNA is TGTGCCAGCAGCCCGGACAGGCTTCGGAATCAGCCCCAGCATTTT.